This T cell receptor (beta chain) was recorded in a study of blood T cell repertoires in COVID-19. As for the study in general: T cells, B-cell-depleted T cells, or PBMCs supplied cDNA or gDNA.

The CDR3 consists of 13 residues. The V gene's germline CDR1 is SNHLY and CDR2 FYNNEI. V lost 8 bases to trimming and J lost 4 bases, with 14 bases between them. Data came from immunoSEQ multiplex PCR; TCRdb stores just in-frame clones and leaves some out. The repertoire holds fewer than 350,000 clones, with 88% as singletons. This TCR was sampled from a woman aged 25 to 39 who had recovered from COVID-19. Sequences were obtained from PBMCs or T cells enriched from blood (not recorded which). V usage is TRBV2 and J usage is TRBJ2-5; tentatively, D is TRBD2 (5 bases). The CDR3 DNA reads TGTGCCAGCCACTCGGGGAGCGGAGAGACCCAGTACTTC. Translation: CASHSGSGETQYF. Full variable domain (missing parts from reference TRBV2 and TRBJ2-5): EPEVTQTPSHQVTQMGQEVILRCVPISNHLYFYWYRQILGQKVEFLVSFYNNEISEKSEIFDDQFSVERPDGSNFTLKIRSTKLEDSAMYFCASHSGSGETQYFGPGTRLLVL.